Following are 15 T cell receptor beta chains from one sample sequenced in a study of blood T cell repertoires in COVID-19. Assay used: immunoSEQ multiplex PCR; TCRdb lists only in-frame clones, some missing. The sample consists of approximately 280,000 clones, around 83% of them appearing once. The sample taken for sequencing was PBMCs or T cells enriched from blood (not recorded which). These receptors came from a man aged 40-55 years who had been exposed to COVID-19.

The CDR3 DNA follows: TGTGCCAGTAAGTACGGGACTACAGGATCCAGGGAGCAGTTCTTC. It yields the protein CASKYGTTGSREQFF. The chain is built from TRBV19 and TRBJ2-1, with 7 bases that match TRBD2. CDR1 LNHDA and CDR2 SQIVND come from the germline V gene (reference sequence). This CDR3 spans 15 amino acids. After removal of 7 bases from V and 10 bases from J, the junction contained 16 bases not matched to a gene.

The V call is TRBV11-2, the J call TRBJ1-4; D perhaps matches TRBD1 (6 bases). Germline V gives CDR1 SGHAT, CDR2 FQNNGV. This CDR3 is built from 14 residues. V was pared by 5 bases and J by 8 bases, with 15 bases between. As DNA, the CDR3 is TGTGCCAGCAGCCTTAACGCGGGGGCGGAAAAACTGTTTTTT. It codes for CASSLNAGAEKLFF.

This sequence joins TRBV6-5 and TRBJ2-7; the match to TRBD1 covers 7 bases. This CDR3 region has 15 residues. Unmatched junction bases numbered 6, after V lost 0 bases and J lost 4 bases. The germline V gene encodes CDR1 MNHEY and CDR2 SVGAGI. CDR3 DNA sequence: TGTGCCAGCAGTTACTCCCGGGACAGTATTTACGAGCAGTACTTC. It codes for CASSYSRDSIYEQYF.

The chain employs TRBV6-6 and TRBJ1-2; D unclear. The CDR3 contains 12 residues. Germline lookup yields CDR1 MNHNY and CDR2 SVGAGI (reference sequence). V lost 0 bases to trimming and J lost 7 bases, with 6 bases between them. In nucleotides, the CDR3 is TGTGCCAGCAGTTACTCCGAGAGTGGCTACACCTTC. Protein product: CASSYSESGYTF.

Of note for this clone: Other nucleotide sequences in the sample specify the same CDR3. The chain employs TRBV5-1 and TRBJ1-2; no definite D call. CDR3 length equals 13 residues. Germline lookup yields CDR1 SGHRS and CDR2 YFSETQ. Between the trimmed V and J ends, which lost 0 bases and 7 bases, there was a span of 10 bases. CDR3: CASSLASRSGYTF. In DNA form, the CDR3 reads TGCGCCAGCAGCTTGGCGTCCAGGTCTGGCTACACCTTC.

A remark on this clone: Different DNA sequences within this sample yield the same CDR3. The chain has TRBV20-1 and TRBJ2-1; D unresolved. V gave up 1 base and J gave up 7 bases, with 5 bases separating them. Germline CDR1 is DFQATT and CDR2 is SNEGSKA (reference sequence). There are 11 residues in the CDR3. In DNA form, the CDR3 reads TGCAGTGCTAGAGGCGATAATGAGCAGTTCTTC. Protein sequence: CSARGDNEQFF.

This clone appeared many times. The chain recombines TRBV19 with TRBJ1-1; D perhaps matches TRBD1 (5 bases). The CDR3 extends over 12 amino acids. With 8 bases removed from V and 4 bases from J, the gap between germline ends came to 11 bases. Germline V CDR1 and CDR2: LNHDA, SQIVND (reference sequence). The CDR3 spells CASRYRFTEAFF. The CDR3 region has the DNA TGTGCCAGTCGTTACAGGTTCACTGAAGCTTTCTTT.

The chain links TRBV5-1 to TRBJ1-6; maybe TRBD1 (5 bases). The CDR3 has 15 amino acids. V lost 1 base, J lost 5 bases, and 10 bases lay in between. From germline, CDR1 is SGHRS and CDR2 YFSETQ. Written as DNA, the CDR3 is TGCGCCAGCAGCTTGAACAGGATAAATAATTCACCCCTCCACTTT. This encodes CASSLNRINNSPLHF.

This clone has at least ten counts. The chain joins TRBV5-4 to TRBJ2-7; possibly TRBD1 for D (5 bases). This CDR3 region has 12 residues. Germline V gives CDR1 SGHNT, CDR2 YYREEE (reference sequence). Trimming shortened V by 4 bases and J by 3 bases, and 8 bases separated the two germline ends. The CDR3 region has the DNA TGTGCCAGCAGCCCGGACAACTACGAGCAGTACTTC. Its protein is CASSPDNYEQYF.

A word on this clone: At one end, the junction sequence differs from germline, possibly due to a read error. The J gene is TRBJ2-1, the V gene TRBV7-7; 12 bases map to TRBD2. The CDR3 covers 15 residues. Germline lookup yields CDR1 SSHAT and CDR2 FNYEAQ (reference sequence). CDR3 sequence: CASSHLAGGIDEQFF. The CDR3 DNA reads TGTGCTAGCAGCCATCTAGCGGGAGGGATAGATGAGCAGTTCTTC.

The sample holds many counts of this clone. The V and J genes are TRBV19 and TRBJ2-7; 10 bases align to TRBD2. The CDR3 consists of 13 residues. V gave up 9 bases and J gave up 6 bases; unmatched junction bases: 8. CDR1 and CDR2 (germline): LNHDA, SQIVND (reference sequence). CDR3 region: CASASGRAGEQYF. The CDR3 DNA follows: TGTGCCAGCGCCAGCGGGAGGGCCGGCGAGCAGTACTTC.

V is TRBV7-6 and J is TRBJ2-7; 8 nucleotides agree with TRBD2. The germline V gene encodes CDR1 SGHVS and CDR2 FNYEAQ. V shed 4 bases, J shed 1 base, and the junction held 6 bases outside the gene matches. The CDR3 has 15 residues. The CDR3 DNA sequence: TGTGCCAGCAGCTCAAATAGCGGGAAGTCCTACGAGCAGTACTTC. Translation gives CASSSNSGKSYEQYF.

V usage is TRBV2 and J usage is TRBJ2-5; 10 nucleotides line up with TRBD2. Germline CDR1 SNHLY, CDR2 FYNNEI. The CDR3 covers 14 residues. After removal of 4 bases from V and 4 bases from J, the junction contained 3 bases not matched to a gene. The CDR3 loop is CASSVLAGVETQYF. In DNA form, the CDR3 reads TGTGCCAGCAGTGTCCTAGCGGGGGTAGAGACCCAGTACTTC.

The chain uses TRBV21-1 and TRBJ1-5. TRBV21-1 is listed as a pseudogene. CDR3 size: 13 residues. The CDR3: CASSIGGDQPQHF. Here the CDR3 DNA reads TGTGCCAGCAGCATCGGTGGAGACCAGCCCCAGCATTTT.

The chain is built from TRBV6-1 and TRBJ2-1; 8 bases map to TRBD2. CDR3 size: 15 residues. Unmatched junction bases numbered 8, after V lost 2 bases and J lost 8 bases. CDR1 and CDR2 from the germline V gene are MNHNS and SASEGT. The CDR3 region is CASSEPGLAIYEQFF. CDR3 in DNA: TGTGCCAGCAGTGAACCAGGACTAGCTATTTATGAGCAGTTCTTC.